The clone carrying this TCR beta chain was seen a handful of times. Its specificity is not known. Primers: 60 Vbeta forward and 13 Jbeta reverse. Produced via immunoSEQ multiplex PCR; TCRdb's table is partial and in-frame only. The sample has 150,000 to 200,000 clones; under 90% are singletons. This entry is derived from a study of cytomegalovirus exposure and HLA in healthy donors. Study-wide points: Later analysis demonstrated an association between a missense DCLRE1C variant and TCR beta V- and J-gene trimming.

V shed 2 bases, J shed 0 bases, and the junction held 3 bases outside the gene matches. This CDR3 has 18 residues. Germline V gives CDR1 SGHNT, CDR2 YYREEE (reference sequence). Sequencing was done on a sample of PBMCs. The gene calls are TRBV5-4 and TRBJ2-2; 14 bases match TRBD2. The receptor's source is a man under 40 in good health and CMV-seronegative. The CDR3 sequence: CASSLGLAGGANTGELFF. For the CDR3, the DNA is TGTGCCAGCAGCTTAGGACTAGCGGGAGGCGCGAACACCGGGGAGCTGTTTTTT.